The 19 T cell receptor beta chains reported below all come from one sample, sequenced in a study of T cells in Graves' hyperthyroidism and ophthalmopathy. Amplified TCR beta CDR3 regions came from RNA transcripts. During a first-round RT-PCR of the TCR CDR3, the HTBI primer set was used. TCRdb re-called the multiplex PCR reads with MiXCR, one entry per CDR3 protein. The sample shows fewer than 500,000 distinct CDR3 sequences, roughly 15% of them seen only once. The specimen sequenced was blood. The receptors shown here come from a woman aged 30 to 39 with Graves' ophthalmopathy.

This rearrangement joins TRBV3-1 to TRBJ2-5, with 10 bases fitting TRBD1. With V trimmed by 5 bases and J by 5 bases, 11 bases remained unmatched. CDR3 length equals 16 residues. CDR1 is LGHDT and CDR2 is YNNKEL in the germline V gene (reference sequence). CDR3 sequence: CASSATGTGDAETQYF. The CDR3 DNA reads as TGTGCCAGCAGCGCAACCGGGACAGGGGATGCCGAGACCCAGTACTTC.

This clonotype was seen many times. The chain is built from TRBV3-1 and TRBJ1-5; D remains ambiguous. Germline V gene lookup returns CDR1 LGHDT and CDR2 YNNKEL (reference sequence). V was pared by 4 bases and J by 0 bases, with 10 bases between. The CDR3 is 15 residues long. The CDR3 loop is CASSPQVVSNQPQHF. The CDR3 nucleotides read TGTGCCAGCAGCCCCCAAGTAGTTAGCAATCAGCCCCAGCATTTT.

This clonotype was picked up one time. This may come from a read error, since a much larger clone is one base off. The chain couples TRBV27 to TRBJ1-4; possible D gene TRBD1, 5 bases. Germline-derived CDR1 and CDR2 are MNHEY and SMNVEV (reference sequence). The CDR3 runs 15 residues. CDR3 region: CASSFLRTTNERLFF. CDR3 bases: TGTGCCAGCAGTTTCTTAAGGACAACTAATGAAAGACTGTTTTTT.

This clonotype came up many times. This chain connects TRBV12-3 or TRBV12-4 to TRBJ1-2; TRBD1 is a possible D gene (5 bases). The CDR3 is 15 amino acids. V lost 3 bases and J 4 bases, leaving 15 bases between the germline ends. The CDR3 coding sequence is TGTGCCAGCAGTTTTAACCAGGGCTTTTTCTATGGCTACACCTTC. Translating gives CASSFNQGFFYGYTF.

This chain uses TRBV5-4 with TRBJ2-2, with D hard to call. The ends were cut back, 3 bases at V and 5 bases at J, with 11 bases in the middle. Germline lookup yields CDR1 SGHNT and CDR2 YYREEE (reference sequence). The CDR3 covers 14 residues. The chain's CDR3 is CASSSDTSTGELFF. The CDR3 nucleotides are TGTGCCAGCAGCTCAGACACCTCAACCGGGGAGCTGTTTTTT.

In its sample, this clonotype was seen many times. The rearrangement uses TRBV15 and TRBJ1-5; D is undetermined. Germline V lookup: CDR1 LNHNV, CDR2 YYDKDF (reference sequence). The CDR3 is 16 amino acids. V was trimmed by 0 bases and J by 0 bases, leaving 9 bases between them. Here the CDR3 reads CATSRDFSYSNQPQHF. In DNA form, the CDR3 reads TGTGCCACCAGCAGAGATTTTAGCTATAGCAATCAGCCCCAGCATTTT.

There are many counts of this clonotype. The V call is TRBV20-1, the J call TRBJ2-7, with 11 bases lining up with TRBD2. Germline trimming cut 0 bases from V and 4 bases from J; bases unmatched to any gene: 8. The CDR3 sequence is 16 residues long. Looked up from germline, CDR1 is DFQATT and CDR2 is SNEGSKA (reference sequence). The CDR3 here is CSARDSASGGTYEQYF. The DNA of the CDR3 is TGCAGTGCTAGAGATTCGGCTAGCGGGGGGACTTACGAGCAGTACTTC.

This clonotype was observed at least ten times. The V and J genes are TRBV24-1 and TRBJ1-5, with D possibly TRBD1 on 5 matching bases. V was clipped by 9 bases and J by 0 bases, with 11 bases between them. CDR3 length: 14 residues. Germline V gene data show CDR1 as KGHDR and CDR2 as SFDVKD. The CDR3 protein is CATEGLVSNQPQHF. In DNA, the CDR3 is TGTGCCACCGAGGGGCTTGTTAGCAATCAGCCCCAGCATTTT.

This clonotype was recorded many times. V is TRBV20-1 and J is TRBJ1-4; possibly TRBD1 for D (5 bases). Trimming took off 6 bases at V and 0 bases at J, with 14 bases between the two ends. The CDR3 contains 15 residues. Germline CDR1 reads DFQATT; CDR2 reads SNEGSKA (reference sequence). In DNA form, the CDR3 reads TGCAGTGCCTGGGGGATCCTTGCAACTAATGAAAAACTGTTTTTT. The encoded protein is CSAWGILATNEKLFF.

The table lists this clonotype with many counts. The rearrangement links TRBV7-9 to TRBJ2-5; D unclear. The V end was cut by 3 bases, the J end by 0 bases, with 23 bases between. The germline gives CDR1 SEHNR, CDR2 FQNEAQ (reference sequence). CDR3 length equals 19 residues. The CDR3 bases are TGTGCCAGCAGCTTTTCCCCGCCACGACACGCTCGACACCAAGAGACCCAGTACTTC. It encodes CASSFSPPRHARHQETQYF.

This clonotype was recorded at least ten times. The genes are TRBV7-3 and TRBJ2-3; no firm D call. Germline assignment: CDR1 SGHTA and CDR2 FQGTGA. CDR3 length equals 12 residues. Trimming shortened V by 4 bases and J by 8 bases, and 10 bases separated the two germline ends. The CDR3 is CASSSPYGTQYF. CDR3 bases: TGTGCCAGCAGCTCCCCGTATGGTACGCAGTATTTT. The full variable domain, with the rest looked up from reference TRBV7-3 and TRBJ2-3, is GAGVSQTPSNKVTEKGKYVELRCDPISGHTALYWYRQSLGQGPEFLIYFQGTGAADDSGLPNDRFFAVRPEGSVSTLKIQRTERGDSAVYLCASSSPYGTQYFGPGTRLTVL.

This clonotype was observed a handful of times. This rearrangement joins TRBV19 to TRBJ2-7; TRBD1 matches 7 bases. The trim removed 2 bases at V and 2 bases at J, leaving 6 bases unmatched. Germline V lookup: CDR1 LNHDA, CDR2 SQIVND (reference sequence). The CDR3 totals 15 residues. Here the CDR3 reads CASSIIPTGAYEQYF. The CDR3 DNA reads as TGTGCCAGTAGTATAATTCCCACAGGGGCCTACGAGCAGTACTTC.

This clonotype was seen repeatedly, ten times or more. This chain links TRBV5-5 with TRBJ2-1; D unresolved. The V and J ends lost 2 bases and 5 bases respectively, with 14 bases between them. The CDR3 is 15 amino acids. CDR1 SGHKS and CDR2 YYEKEE come from the germline V gene (reference sequence). DNA of the CDR3: TGTGCCAGCAGCTTAAAGGGCTTCAACAACAATGAGCAGTTCTTC. Translating it yields CASSLKGFNNNEQFF.

This clonotype was counted a few times. This rearrangement joins TRBV5-6 to TRBJ2-2, with D uncertain. V was trimmed by 2 bases and J by 6 bases, leaving 5 bases between them. There are 12 residues in the CDR3. Germline assignment: CDR1 SGHDT and CDR2 YYEEEE. The CDR3 loop is CASSFGPGELFF. For the CDR3, the DNA is TGTGCCAGCAGCTTTGGGCCCGGGGAGCTGTTTTTT.

This clonotype was recorded at least ten times. The chain links TRBV9 to TRBJ2-5; 9 bases align to TRBD2. The CDR3 loop spans 18 amino acids. CDR1 SGDLS and CDR2 YYNGEE come from the germline V gene. Trimming at V came to 0 bases and at J to 1 base, leaving 10 bases not matched to a gene. The CDR3 here is CASSVGLGSGGFQETQYF. CDR3 nucleotide sequence: TGTGCCAGCAGCGTAGGTTTGGGTAGCGGGGGATTCCAAGAGACCCAGTACTTC.

Many counts were recorded for this clonotype. The rearrangement links TRBV15 to TRBJ2-7, with D perhaps TRBD2 (6 bases). V lost 4 bases and J lost 5, with 12 bases in between. The CDR3 is made up of 13 amino acids. Germline values: CDR1 LNHNV, CDR2 YYDKDF (reference sequence). CDR3 amino acids: CATSTGGGDEQYF. The CDR3, as DNA: TGTGCCACCAGCACCGGGGGTGGCGACGAGCAGTACTTC.

This clonotype came up once. The J gene is TRBJ2-5, the V gene TRBV2; D call uncertain. Looked up from germline, CDR1 is SNHLY and CDR2 is FYNNEI. The CDR3 spans 12 residues. Trimming removed 0 bases from V and 5 bases from J, with 4 bases in between. CDR3 sequence: CASSEAKETQYF. CDR3 DNA sequence: TGTGCCAGCAGTGAAGCGAAGGAGACCCAGTACTTC.

This clonotype was recorded many times. The chain uses TRBV5-5 and TRBJ2-1, with 11 bases identical to TRBD2. There are 15 residues in the CDR3. V lost 4 bases to trimming and J lost 6 bases; unmatched junction nucleotides: 6. The germline V gene has CDR1 SGHKS and CDR2 YYEKEE (reference sequence). This CDR3 reads CASSLSGGVVNEQFF. DNA for the CDR3: TGTGCCAGCAGCCTTAGCGGGGGGGTCGTCAATGAGCAGTTCTTC.

This clonotype was counted many times. The V and J genes are TRBV2 and TRBJ1-5; D gene uncertain. The CDR3 is made up of 12 amino acids. V lost 5 bases and J 3 bases, leaving 5 bases between the germline ends. Germline loops: CDR1 SNHLY, CDR2 FYNNEI. CDR3 protein: CASSNYNQPQHF. CDR3 DNA: TGTGCCAGCAGTAACTACAATCAGCCCCAGCATTTT.